One sample yielded the 25 T cell receptor beta chains listed below, sequenced in a study. TCRdb analysed the RT-PCR reads with MiXCR anew, one entry per CDR3 protein. Among fewer than 800,000 distinct CDR3 sequences listed, 14% were seen once. Material: memory CD4+ T cells from blood. The origin of the receptors is a female donor in good health, serving as a healthy control.

This clonotype was seen more than once but under ten times. V is TRBV19 and J is TRBJ2-7, with D perhaps TRBD1 (6 bases). V lost 5 bases and J 0 bases, leaving 17 bases between the germline ends. CDR1 is LNHDA and CDR2 is SQIVND in the germline V gene (reference sequence). CDR3 length: 16 amino acids. CDR3 in DNA: TGTGCCAGTAGTGCCGCGATACAGGGAAGCTCCTACGAGCAGTACTTC. Translated, it gives CASSAAIQGSSYEQYF.

The rearrangement joins TRBV6-5 to TRBJ2-1; D might be TRBD1 (6 bases). The germline V gene encodes CDR1 MNHEY and CDR2 SVGAGI. This CDR3 has 15 amino acids. V shed 8 bases and J shed 0 bases, with 14 bases lying between them. As DNA, the CDR3 is TGTGCCAGCGCCCCCGGACAGAGCTCCTACAATGAGCAGTTCTTC. This translates into CASAPGQSSYNEQFF.

The sample holds a few counts of this clonotype. This chain uses TRBV20-1 with TRBJ1-1; 10 positions agree with TRBD1. J lost 1 base, V lost 5 bases, and 4 bases had no gene match. Germline V lookup: CDR1 DFQATT, CDR2 SNEGSKA (reference sequence). CDR3 length equals 14 residues. CDR3 DNA sequence: TGCAGTGCTTACCGGACAGGGGGGAACACTGAAGCTTTCTTT. Translated, it gives CSAYRTGGNTEAFF.

In this sample, this clonotype turned up a few times. V and J are TRBV5-1 and TRBJ2-6; no clear D gene. The germline V gene has CDR1 SGHRS and CDR2 YFSETQ. Trimming removed 0 bases from V and 4 bases from J, with 8 bases in between. There are 15 residues in the CDR3. The CDR3 nucleotides are TGCGCCAGCAGCTTGGACGGGTTCGGGGCCAACGTCCTGACTTTC. Encoded protein: CASSLDGFGANVLTF.

This chain links TRBV30 with TRBJ1-1; D uncertain. The V gene lost 3 bases and the J gene lost 5 bases, with 19 bases spanning the gap. From germline, CDR1 is GTSNPN and CDR2 SVGIG (reference sequence). The CDR3 consists of 15 residues. The CDR3 here is CAWRPSPGSGTEAFF. The CDR3 DNA reads as TGTGCCTGGAGACCCTCCCCGGGATCGGGGACTGAAGCTTTCTTT.

This clonotype was found a few times. The V and J genes are TRBV20-1 and TRBJ1-4, with D possibly TRBD1 on 6 matching bases. The CDR3 has 14 residues. Germline values: CDR1 DFQATT, CDR2 SNEGSKA (reference sequence). V lost 4 bases, J lost 7 bases, and 16 bases lay in between. The CDR3 is CSAIYREDSEKLFF. Written as DNA, the CDR3 is TGCAGTGCTATCTACAGGGAAGATTCTGAAAAACTGTTTTTT.

This clonotype was recorded many times. The J gene is TRBJ2-6, the V gene TRBV10-3; D call uncertain. Trimming took 3 bases from V and 0 from J, leaving 9 bases between them. This CDR3 has 16 amino acids. CDR1 and CDR2 (germline): ENHRY, SYGVKD. The CDR3 coding sequence is TGTGCCATCAGTGACCGACTGAGCTCTGGGGCCAACGTCCTGACTTTC. Its protein is CAISDRLSSGANVLTF.

V is TRBV10-3 and J is TRBJ2-7; D is possibly TRBD1 (7 bases). The CDR3 has 15 residues. Trimming took off 5 bases at V and 7 bases at J, with 21 bases between the two ends. CDR1 ENHRY and CDR2 SYGVKD come from the germline V gene. This CDR3 reads CAISTTGMGAGEQYF. The CDR3 coding sequence is TGTGCCATCAGTACGACAGGGATGGGGGCGGGGGAGCAGTACTTC.

There are many counts of this clonotype. The chain links TRBV29-1 to TRBJ2-5; TRBD1 matches at 8 bases. CDR1 SQVTM and CDR2 ANQGSEA come from the germline V gene. The ends lost 3 bases at V and 4 bases at J; junction bases unmatched: 4. CDR3 size: 13 residues. In nucleotides, the CDR3 is TGCAGCGTTGATTTGGACAGGGTAGAGACCCAGTACTTC. It is translated as CSVDLDRVETQYF.

The chain links TRBV6-5 to TRBJ1-2, with D perhaps matching TRBD1 (6 bases). CDR1 and CDR2 from the germline V gene are MNHEY and SVGAGI. V shed 7 bases and J shed 0 bases, with 18 bases lying between them. This CDR3 has 16 amino acids. CDR3 DNA: TGTGCCAGCATGGGGGCAGGTACCATCTCTAACTATGGCTACACCTTC. Translated: CASMGAGTISNYGYTF.

This chain connects TRBV20-1 to TRBJ2-2; D not certain. The germline V gene has CDR1 DFQATT and CDR2 SNEGSKA (reference sequence). With 1 base removed from V and 6 bases from J, the gap between germline ends came to 6 bases. The CDR3 loop spans 12 amino acids. CDR3 sequence reads: CSARGQAGELFF. The CDR3 coding sequence is TGCAGTGCTAGAGGACAAGCCGGGGAGCTGTTTTTT.

The chain employs TRBV7-2 and TRBJ2-3; D may match TRBD1 or TRBD2 (6 bases each). This CDR3 comprises 13 residues. In germline, CDR1 is SGHTA, CDR2 FQGNSA. With 8 bases removed from V and 4 bases from J, the gap between germline ends came to 13 bases. CDR3 sequence reads: CASQGGTADTQYF. The CDR3 DNA is TGTGCCAGCCAAGGGGGGACGGCAGATACGCAGTATTTT.

This clonotype showed up just a few times. The V call is TRBV20-1, the J call TRBJ1-4; 7 nucleotides agree with TRBD1. The CDR3 extends over 14 amino acids. V trimming: 0 bases; J trimming: 6 bases; junction bases outside the gene matches: 4. Per germline, CDR1 DFQATT and CDR2 SNEGSKA (reference sequence). CDR3 DNA sequence: TGCAGTGCTAGAGATCGAACAGGGGATGAAAAACTGTTTTTT. Translation gives CSARDRTGDEKLFF.

This clonotype was counted at least ten times. The chain links TRBV7-2 to TRBJ1-2; D possibly corresponds to TRBD1 (5 bases). Germline V gene lookup returns CDR1 SGHTA and CDR2 FQGNSA. Trimming took off 4 bases at V and 10 bases at J, with 19 bases between the two ends. The CDR3 is 14 amino acids. As DNA, the CDR3 is TGTGCCAGCAGCTCCGACCGGGGGGTAGATGACTACACCTTC. This encodes CASSSDRGVDDYTF.

This chain links TRBV7-2 with TRBJ2-7; 8 bases map to TRBD1. CDR1 and CDR2 (germline): SGHTA, FQGNSA. Trimming cost V 2 bases and J 5 bases; bases outside gene matches: 5. CDR3 length: 14 residues. CDR3 region: CASSLTGQGHEQYF. The CDR3, as DNA: TGTGCCAGCAGCTTAACCGGACAGGGACACGAGCAGTACTTC.

In its sample, this clonotype was seen a few times. The V call is TRBV3-1, the J call TRBJ2-1, with D tentatively TRBD2 (5 bases). Trimming shortened V by 6 bases and J by 3 bases, and 6 bases separated the two germline ends. Germline V CDR1 and CDR2: LGHDT, YNNKEL (reference sequence). The CDR3 length is 12 residues. The CDR3 coding sequence is TGTGCCAGCAGTGGACTCTACAATGAGCAGTTCTTC. It translates to CASSGLYNEQFF.

This clonotype was seen a handful of times. The chain joins TRBV20-1 to TRBJ2-3, with TRBD2 matching over 14 bases. The CDR3 spans 15 residues. From germline, CDR1 is DFQATT and CDR2 SNEGSKA (reference sequence). The V segment lost 6 bases and the J segment 2 bases; nucleotides outside the gene matches: 4. For the CDR3, the DNA is TGCAGTGCAGAGGGACTAGCGGGAGTCACAGATACGCAGTATTTT. This codes for CSAEGLAGVTDTQYF.

This clonotype was detected once. The V and J genes are TRBV20-1 and TRBJ1-2, with TRBD1 matching over 9 bases. V gave up 5 bases and J gave up 8 bases; unmatched junction bases: 9. The CDR3 is 13 amino acids. CDR1 and CDR2 from the germline V gene are DFQATT and SNEGSKA (reference sequence). The CDR3 region is CSAFKQGARGYTF. CDR3 nucleotide sequence: TGCAGTGCTTTTAAACAGGGGGCGCGGGGCTACACCTTC.

The table lists this clonotype with a few counts. V usage is TRBV7-3 and J usage is TRBJ2-1; D may be TRBD2 (5 bases). Germline V CDR1 and CDR2: SGHTA, FQGTGA. Trimming left V 3 bases short and J 0 bases short, with 15 bases between. The CDR3 covers 17 residues. Here the CDR3 reads CASSLTSSAGSYNEQFF. The CDR3 bases are TGTGCCAGCAGCTTGACTTCTTCTGCGGGCTCCTACAATGAGCAGTTCTTC.

The gene calls are TRBV20-1 and TRBJ1-1; D remains ambiguous. Germline V gene sequence: CDR1 DFQATT, CDR2 SNEGSKA (reference sequence). This CDR3 comprises 12 residues. The germline V and J ends were trimmed by 6 bases and 4 bases, with 12 bases remaining between them. The CDR3 sequence is CSAIGRLTEAFF. The CDR3 DNA follows: TGCAGTGCGATCGGACGGCTCACTGAAGCTTTCTTT.

This clonotype has a count of ten or more. The chain couples TRBV4-3 to TRBJ1-2; D gene uncertain. V lost 0 bases to trimming and J lost 7 bases, with 12 bases between them. In germline, CDR1 is LGHNA, CDR2 YSLEER. This CDR3 is built from 14 residues. This chain's CDR3 is CASSQDRRRSGYTF. The DNA for the CDR3 is TGCGCCAGCAGCCAAGATCGCCGGAGGAGTGGCTACACCTTC.

The chain joins TRBV13 to TRBJ2-1; the match to TRBD2 covers 13 bases. The CDR3 contains 16 residues. Germline V CDR1 and CDR2: PRHDT, FYEKMQ (reference sequence). Germline trimming cut 6 bases from V and 9 bases from J; bases unmatched to any gene: 11. In DNA, the CDR3 is TGTGCCAGCAGACCTCCGGGACTAGCGGGATCGGGTGAGCAGTTCTTC. This codes for CASRPPGLAGSGEQFF.

The chain recombines TRBV5-1 with TRBJ2-2, with D tentatively TRBD1 or TRBD2 (5 bases each). Germline V CDR1 and CDR2: SGHRS, YFSETQ. V lost 4 bases and J 4 bases, leaving 14 bases between the germline ends. The CDR3 runs to 15 residues. The CDR3 region has the DNA TGCGCCAGCAGCGTGGGACCCGGAACCACCGGGGAGCTGTTTTTT. Translating gives CASSVGPGTTGELFF.

This clonotype was detected ten times or more. The chain carries TRBV6-2 or TRBV6-3 and TRBJ2-3; D is perhaps TRBD1 (5 bases). CDR3 length: 14 amino acids. The germline CDR1 and CDR2 sequences are MNHEY and SVGEGT. Trimming pared 2 bases from V and 8 bases from J, leaving 14 bases between. The chain's CDR3 is CASSYGRVLSTQYF. The CDR3 DNA is TGTGCCAGCAGTTACGGCAGGGTCCTCTCTACGCAGTATTTT.

In its sample, this clonotype was seen a few times. The rearrangement links TRBV27 to TRBJ2-5; D gene unclear. Trimming pared 6 bases from V and 6 bases from J, leaving 5 bases between. The V gene's germline CDR1 is MNHEY and CDR2 SMNVEV (reference sequence). This CDR3 has 10 amino acids. The CDR3 nucleotides read TGTGCCAGCAGGGGGAAGACCCAGTACTTC. It yields the protein CASRGKTQYF.